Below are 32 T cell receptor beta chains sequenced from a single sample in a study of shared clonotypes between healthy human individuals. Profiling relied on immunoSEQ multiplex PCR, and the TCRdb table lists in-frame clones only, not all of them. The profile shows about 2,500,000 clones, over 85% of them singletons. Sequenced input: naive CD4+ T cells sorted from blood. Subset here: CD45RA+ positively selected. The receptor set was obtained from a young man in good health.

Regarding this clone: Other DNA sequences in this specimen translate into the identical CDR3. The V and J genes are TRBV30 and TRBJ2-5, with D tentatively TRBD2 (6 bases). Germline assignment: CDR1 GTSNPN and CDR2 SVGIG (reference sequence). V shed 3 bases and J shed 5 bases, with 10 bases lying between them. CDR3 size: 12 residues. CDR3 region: CAWRGGAETQYF. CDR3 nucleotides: TGTGCCTGGAGGGGAGGCGCCGAGACCCAGTACTTC.

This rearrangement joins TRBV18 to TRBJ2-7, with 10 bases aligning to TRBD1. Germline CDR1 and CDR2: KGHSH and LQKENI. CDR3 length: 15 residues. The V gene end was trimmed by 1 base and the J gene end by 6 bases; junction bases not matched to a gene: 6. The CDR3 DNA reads TGTGCCAGCTCACCACTTTCCGGGACAGGGGTCGAGCAGTACTTC. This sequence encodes CASSPLSGTGVEQYF.

CDR3 DNA: TGTGCCAGCAGTGAATCAGTAAAACTGTTTTTT. Translation: CASSESVKLFF. The chain couples TRBV6-1 to TRBJ1-4; D is unresolved. CDR1 and CDR2 (germline): MNHNS, SASEGT. V gave up 2 bases and J gave up 10 bases, with 5 bases separating them. The CDR3 runs to 11 residues.

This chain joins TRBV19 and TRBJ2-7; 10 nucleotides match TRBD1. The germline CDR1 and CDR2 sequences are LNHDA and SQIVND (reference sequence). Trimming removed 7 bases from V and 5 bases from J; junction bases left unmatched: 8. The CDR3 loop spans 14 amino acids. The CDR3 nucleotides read TGTGCCAGTACCAACCGGGACAGGGGCCACGAGCAGTACTTC. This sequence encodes CASTNRDRGHEQYF.

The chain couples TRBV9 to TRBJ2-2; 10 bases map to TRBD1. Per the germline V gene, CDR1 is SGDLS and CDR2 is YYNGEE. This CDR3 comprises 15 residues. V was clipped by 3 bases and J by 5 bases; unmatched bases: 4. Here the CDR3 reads CASSARTGGTGELFF. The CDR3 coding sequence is TGTGCCAGCAGCGCTAGGACAGGGGGAACCGGGGAGCTGTTTTTT.

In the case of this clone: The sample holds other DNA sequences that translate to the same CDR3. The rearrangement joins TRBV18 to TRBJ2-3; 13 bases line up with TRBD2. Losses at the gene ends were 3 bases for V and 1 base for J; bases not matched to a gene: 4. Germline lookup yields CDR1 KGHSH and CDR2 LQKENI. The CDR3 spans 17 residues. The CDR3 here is CASSPPGLAGGTDTQYF. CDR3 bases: TGTGCCAGCTCACCCCCCGGACTAGCGGGAGGCACAGATACGCAGTATTTT. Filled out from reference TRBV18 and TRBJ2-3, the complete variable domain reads NAGVMQNPRHLVRRRGQEARLRCSPMKGHSHVYWYRQLPEEGLKFMVYLQKENIIDESGMPKERFSAEFPKEGPSILRIQQVVRGDSAAYFCASSPPGLAGGTDTQYFGPGTRLTVL.

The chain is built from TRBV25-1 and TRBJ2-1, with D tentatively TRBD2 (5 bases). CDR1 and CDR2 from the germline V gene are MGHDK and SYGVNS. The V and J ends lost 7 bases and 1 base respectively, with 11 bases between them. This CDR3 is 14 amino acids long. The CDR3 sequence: CASTASLSYNEQFF. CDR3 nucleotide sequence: TGTGCCAGCACTGCTAGCCTGTCCTACAATGAGCAGTTCTTC. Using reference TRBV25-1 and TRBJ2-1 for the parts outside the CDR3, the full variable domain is EADIYQTPRYLVIGTGKKITLECSQTMGHDKMYWYQQDPGMELHLIHYSYGVNSTEKGDLSSESTVSRIRTEHFPLTLESARPSHTSQYLCASTASLSYNEQFFGPGTRLTVL.

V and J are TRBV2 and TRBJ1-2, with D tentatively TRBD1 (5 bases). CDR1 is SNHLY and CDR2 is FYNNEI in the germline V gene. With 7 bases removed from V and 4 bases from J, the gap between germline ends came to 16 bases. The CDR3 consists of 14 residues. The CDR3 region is CASTVPTGVYGYTF. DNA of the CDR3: TGTGCCAGCACTGTTCCTACAGGAGTCTATGGCTACACCTTC.

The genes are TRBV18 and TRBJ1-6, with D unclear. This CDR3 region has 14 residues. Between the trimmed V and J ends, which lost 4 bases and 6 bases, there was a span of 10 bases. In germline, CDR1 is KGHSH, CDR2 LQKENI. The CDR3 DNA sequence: TGTGCCAGCTCACGAAGCGATGGTAATTCACCCCTCCACTTT. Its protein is CASSRSDGNSPLHF. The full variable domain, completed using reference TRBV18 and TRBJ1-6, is NAGVMQNPRHLVRRRGQEARLRCSPMKGHSHVYWYRQLPEEGLKFMVYLQKENIIDESGMPKERFSAEFPKEGPSILRIQQVVRGDSAAYFCASSRSDGNSPLHFGNGTRLTVT.

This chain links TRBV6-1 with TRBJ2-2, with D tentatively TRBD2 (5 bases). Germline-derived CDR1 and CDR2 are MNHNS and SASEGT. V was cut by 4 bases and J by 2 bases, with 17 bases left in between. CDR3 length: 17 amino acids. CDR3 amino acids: CASSAGFTDLNTGELFF. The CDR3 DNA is TGTGCCAGCAGTGCGGGATTTACAGACTTAAACACCGGGGAGCTGTTTTTT.

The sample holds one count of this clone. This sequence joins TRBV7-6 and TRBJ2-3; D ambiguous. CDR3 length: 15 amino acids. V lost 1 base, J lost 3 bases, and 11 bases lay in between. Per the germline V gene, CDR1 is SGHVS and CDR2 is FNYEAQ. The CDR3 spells CASSLVIGITDTQYF. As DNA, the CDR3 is TGTGCCAGCAGCTTAGTGATCGGCATTACAGATACGCAGTATTTT. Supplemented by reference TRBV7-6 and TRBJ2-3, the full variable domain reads GAGVSQSPRYKVTKRGQDVALRCDPISGHVSLYWYRQALGQGPEFLTYFNYEAQQDKSGLPNDRFSAERPEGSISTLTIQRTEQRDSAMYRCASSLVIGITDTQYFGPGTRLTVL.

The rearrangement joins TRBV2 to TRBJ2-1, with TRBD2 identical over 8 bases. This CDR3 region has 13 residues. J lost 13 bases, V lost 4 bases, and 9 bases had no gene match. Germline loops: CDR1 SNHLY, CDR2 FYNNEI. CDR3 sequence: CASSGFPGGPQFF. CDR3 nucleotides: TGTGCCAGCAGTGGTTTTCCGGGGGGGCCCCAGTTCTTC.

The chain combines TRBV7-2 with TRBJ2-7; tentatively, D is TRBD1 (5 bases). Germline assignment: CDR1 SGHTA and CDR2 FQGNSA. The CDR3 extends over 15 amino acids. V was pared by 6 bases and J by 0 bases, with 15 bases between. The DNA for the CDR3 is TGTGCCAGCAGTTCACAGGTGTTGAGCTCCTACGAGCAGTACTTC. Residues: CASSSQVLSSYEQYF.

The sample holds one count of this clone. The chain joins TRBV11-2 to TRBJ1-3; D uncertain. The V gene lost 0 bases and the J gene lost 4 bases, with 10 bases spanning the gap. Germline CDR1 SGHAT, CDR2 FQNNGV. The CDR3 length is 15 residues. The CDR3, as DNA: TGTGCCAGCAGCTTAGATGGCGTATACGGAAACACCATATATTTT. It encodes CASSLDGVYGNTIYF.

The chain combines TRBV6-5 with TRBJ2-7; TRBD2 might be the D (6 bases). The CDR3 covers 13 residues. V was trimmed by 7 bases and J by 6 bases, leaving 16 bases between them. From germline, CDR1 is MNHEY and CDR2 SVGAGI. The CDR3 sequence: CASTPPGSGEQYF. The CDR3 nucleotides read TGTGCCAGCACCCCTCCCGGGAGCGGCGAGCAGTACTTC.

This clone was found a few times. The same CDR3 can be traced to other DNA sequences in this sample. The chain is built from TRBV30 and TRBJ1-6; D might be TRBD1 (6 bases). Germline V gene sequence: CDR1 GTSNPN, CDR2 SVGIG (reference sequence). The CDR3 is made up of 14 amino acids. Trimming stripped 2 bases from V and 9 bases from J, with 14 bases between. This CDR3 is CAWSPQGRGSPLHF. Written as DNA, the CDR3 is TGTGCCTGGAGTCCACAGGGAAGGGGTTCACCCCTCCACTTT.

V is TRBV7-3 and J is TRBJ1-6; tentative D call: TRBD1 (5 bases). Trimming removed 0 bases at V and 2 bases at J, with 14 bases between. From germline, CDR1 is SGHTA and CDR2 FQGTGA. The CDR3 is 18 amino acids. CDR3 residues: CASSLTLGQTAYNSPLHF. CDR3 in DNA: TGTGCCAGCAGCTTAACGTTAGGGCAGACAGCCTATAATTCACCCCTCCACTTT. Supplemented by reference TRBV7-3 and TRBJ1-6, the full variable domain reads GAGVSQTPSNKVTEKGKYVELRCDPISGHTALYWYRQSLGQGPEFLIYFQGTGAADDSGLPNDRFFAVRPEGSVSTLKIQRTERGDSAVYLCASSLTLGQTAYNSPLHFGNGTRLTVT.

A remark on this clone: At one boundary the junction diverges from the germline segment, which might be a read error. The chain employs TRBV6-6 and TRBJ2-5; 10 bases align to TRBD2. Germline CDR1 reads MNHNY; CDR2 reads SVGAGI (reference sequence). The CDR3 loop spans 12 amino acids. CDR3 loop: CVSGRVLETQYF. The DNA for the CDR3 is TGTGTCAGCGGGAGGGTGCTAGAGACCCAGTACTTC.

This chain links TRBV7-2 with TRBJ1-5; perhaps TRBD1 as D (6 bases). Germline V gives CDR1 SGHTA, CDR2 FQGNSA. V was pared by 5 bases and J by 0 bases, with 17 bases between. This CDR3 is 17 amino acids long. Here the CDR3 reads CASSPAGWGHSNQPQHF. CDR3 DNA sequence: TGTGCCAGCAGCCCAGCAGGGTGGGGACATAGCAATCAGCCCCAGCATTTT.

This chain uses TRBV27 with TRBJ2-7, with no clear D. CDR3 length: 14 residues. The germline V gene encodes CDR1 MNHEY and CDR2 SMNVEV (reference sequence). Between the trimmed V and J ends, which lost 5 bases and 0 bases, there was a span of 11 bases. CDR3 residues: CASSARLVSYEQYF. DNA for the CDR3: TGTGCCAGCAGTGCACGGCTGGTCTCCTACGAGCAGTACTTC.

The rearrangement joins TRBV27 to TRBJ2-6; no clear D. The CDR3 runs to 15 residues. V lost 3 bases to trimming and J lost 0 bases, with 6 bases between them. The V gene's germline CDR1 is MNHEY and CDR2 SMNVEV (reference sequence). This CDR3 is CASSFFGSGANVLTF. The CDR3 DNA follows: TGTGCCAGCAGTTTTTTTGGCTCTGGGGCCAACGTCCTGACTTTC. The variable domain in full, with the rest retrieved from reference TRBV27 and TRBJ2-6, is EAQVTQNPRYLITVTGKKLTVTCSQNMNHEYMSWYRQDPGLGLRQIYYSMNVEVTDKGDVPEGYKVSRKEKRNFPLILESPSPNQTSLYFCASSFFGSGANVLTFGAGSRLTVL.

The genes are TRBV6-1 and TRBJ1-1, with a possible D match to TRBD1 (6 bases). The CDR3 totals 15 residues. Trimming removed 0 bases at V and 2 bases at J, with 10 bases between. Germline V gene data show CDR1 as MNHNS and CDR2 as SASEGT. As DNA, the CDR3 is TGTGCCAGCAGTGAAGCCGGGACATACAACACTGAAGCTTTCTTT. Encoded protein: CASSEAGTYNTEAFF.

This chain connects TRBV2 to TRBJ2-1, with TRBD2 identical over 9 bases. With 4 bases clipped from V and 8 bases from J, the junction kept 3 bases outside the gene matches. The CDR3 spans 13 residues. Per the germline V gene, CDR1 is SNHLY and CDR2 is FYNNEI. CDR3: CASSVAGVDEQFF. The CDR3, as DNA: TGTGCCAGCAGTGTAGCGGGGGTCGATGAGCAGTTCTTC.

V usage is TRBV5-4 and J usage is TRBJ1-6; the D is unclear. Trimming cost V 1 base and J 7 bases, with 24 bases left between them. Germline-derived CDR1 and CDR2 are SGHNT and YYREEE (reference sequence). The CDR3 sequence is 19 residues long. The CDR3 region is CASSLNTVPGRNLNSPLHF. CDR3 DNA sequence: TGTGCCAGCAGCTTGAATACAGTACCGGGCCGGAACCTCAATTCACCCCTCCACTTT.

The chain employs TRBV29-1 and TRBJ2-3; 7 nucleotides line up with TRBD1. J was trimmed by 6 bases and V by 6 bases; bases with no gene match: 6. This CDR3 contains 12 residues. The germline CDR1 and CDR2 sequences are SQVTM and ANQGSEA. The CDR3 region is CSVRQGGDTQYF. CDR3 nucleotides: TGCAGCGTGAGACAGGGTGGGGATACGCAGTATTTT.

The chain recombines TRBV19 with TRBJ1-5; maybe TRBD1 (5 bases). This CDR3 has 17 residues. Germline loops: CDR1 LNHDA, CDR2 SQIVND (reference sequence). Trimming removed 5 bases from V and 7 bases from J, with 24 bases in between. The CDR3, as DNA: TGTGCCAGTAGTGCAGGCTTCAGGGTTTCATTTGGGCAGCCCCAGCATTTT. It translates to CASSAGFRVSFGQPQHF. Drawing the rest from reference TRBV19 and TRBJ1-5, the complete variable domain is DGGITQSPKYLFRKEGQNVTLSCEQNLNHDAMYWYRQDPGQGLRLIYYSQIVNDFQKGDIAEGYSVSREKKESFPLTVTSAQKNPTAFYLCASSAGFRVSFGQPQHFGDGTRLSIL.

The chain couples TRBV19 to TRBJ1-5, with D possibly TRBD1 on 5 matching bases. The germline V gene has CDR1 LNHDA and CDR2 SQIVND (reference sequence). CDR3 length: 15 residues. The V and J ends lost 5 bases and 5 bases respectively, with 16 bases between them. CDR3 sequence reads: CASSPDQGTYQPQHF. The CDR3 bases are TGTGCCAGTAGTCCAGACCAGGGAACGTATCAGCCCCAGCATTTT.

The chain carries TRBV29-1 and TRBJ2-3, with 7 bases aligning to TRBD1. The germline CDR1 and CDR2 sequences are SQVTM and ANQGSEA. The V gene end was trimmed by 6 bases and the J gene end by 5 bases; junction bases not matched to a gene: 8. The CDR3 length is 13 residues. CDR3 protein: CSVRQGKEDTQYF. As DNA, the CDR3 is TGCAGCGTAAGACAGGGAAAAGAAGATACGCAGTATTTT.

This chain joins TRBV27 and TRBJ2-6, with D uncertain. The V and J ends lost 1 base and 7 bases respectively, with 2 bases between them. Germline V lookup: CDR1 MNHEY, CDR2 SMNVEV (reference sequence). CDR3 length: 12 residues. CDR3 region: CASSLFANVLTF. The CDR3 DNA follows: TGTGCCAGCAGTTTATTTGCCAACGTCCTGACTTTC.

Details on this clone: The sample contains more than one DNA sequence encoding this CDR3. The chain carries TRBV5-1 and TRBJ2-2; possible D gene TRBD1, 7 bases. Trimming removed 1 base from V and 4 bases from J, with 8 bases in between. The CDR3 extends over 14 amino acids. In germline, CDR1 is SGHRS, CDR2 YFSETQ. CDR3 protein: CASSLQGGTGELFF. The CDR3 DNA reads TGCGCCAGCAGCTTGCAGGGGGGCACCGGGGAGCTGTTTTTT.

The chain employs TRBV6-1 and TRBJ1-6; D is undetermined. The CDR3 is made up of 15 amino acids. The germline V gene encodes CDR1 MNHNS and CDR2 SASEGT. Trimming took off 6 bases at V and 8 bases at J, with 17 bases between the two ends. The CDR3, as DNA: TGTGCCAGCAGCCCTACACTCGCCGTTGATTCACCCCTCCACTTT. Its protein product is CASSPTLAVDSPLHF.

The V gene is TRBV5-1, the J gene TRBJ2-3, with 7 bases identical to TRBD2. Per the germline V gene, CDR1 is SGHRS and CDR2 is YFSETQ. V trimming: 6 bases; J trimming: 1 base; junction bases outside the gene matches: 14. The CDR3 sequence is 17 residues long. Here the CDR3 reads CASTPLARGGGTDTQYF. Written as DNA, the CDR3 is TGCGCCAGCACCCCTTTGGCTCGTGGGGGGGGCACAGATACGCAGTATTTT.